This TCR beta chain was identified in a study of cytomegalovirus exposure and HLA in healthy donors. Study outcomes and limitations: The study reported that TCR beta sequences accurately predicted HLA-A and HLA-B alleles in most subjects. Later work found that TCR association rates differed between HLA loci; DRB1 had the most and HLA-C the fewest.

The junction had 11 bases not matched to a gene; V was cut back by 0 bases and J by 12 bases. From germline, CDR1 is SGHRS and CDR2 YFSETQ. This CDR3 contains 15 residues. When sampled, the donors appeared nominally healthy, though they likely had unrecorded immune exposures. The PCR contained 60 Vbeta and 13 Jbeta primers. Sequencing used immunoSEQ multiplex PCR; TCRdb keeps in-frame clones, though not all of them. The sample consists of some 190,000 clones, 80% to 90% of them appearing once. Concerning this clone: The antigen is undetermined.

The sequence derives from a man aged 30 to 39 in good health and CMV-seronegative. The sequenced sample was PBMCs. The chain is built from TRBV5-1 and TRBJ2-4; TRBD1 aligns across 8 bases. The CDR3 here is CASSLAAGGAGCQYF. The CDR3 DNA follows: TGCGCCAGCAGCTTGGCAGCAGGGGGCGCGGGCTGTCAGTACTTC.